These T cell receptor beta chains were read from a single sample in a study of cytomegalovirus exposure and HLA in healthy donors. The protocol was immunoSEQ multiplex PCR, while the TCRdb copy is restricted to in-frame clones and leaves out a portion. This sample yields fewer than 300,000 clones, of which just over 85% are seen a single time; roughly 4% belongs to the top ten. The sequencing sample was made of PBMCs. These receptors all stem from a man aged 35 to 55 in good health and CMV-seropositive. Each CDR3 is given with its conserved first and last residue. Each record gives: CDR3 DNA, CDR3 protein, J gene, clone size, V gene, D gene. D genes are given only for firm matches. Rows give clone size only sometimes, using once, few, many, or a class for an expanded clone.

CDR3nt: TGTGCCAGCAGTTACGGGCGGGACGCAGATACGCAGTATTTT; CDR3aa: CASSYGRDADTQYF; j_gene: TRBJ2-3; abundance: .; v_gene: TRBV6-6; d_gene: .
CDR3nt: TGTGCCAGCAGTTTGCAGGGTGCTCTTTACGAGCAGTACTTC; CDR3aa: CASSLQGALYEQYF; j_gene: TRBJ2-7; abundance: .; v_gene: TRBV27; d_gene: .
CDR3nt: TGTGCCAGCAGTTTAGGGACGGGAGCCTCCCCTCTCGAGCAGTACTTC; CDR3aa: CASSLGTGASPLEQYF; j_gene: TRBJ2-7; abundance: .; v_gene: TRBV28; d_gene: .
CDR3nt: TGTGCCAGCAGCTTATCCAGGGGGCTTACCGGGGAGCTGTTTTTT; CDR3aa: CASSLSRGLTGELFF; j_gene: TRBJ2-2; abundance: .; v_gene: TRBV5-8; d_gene: TRBD1
CDR3nt: TGCGCCAGCAGCGGGGGACTAGCGGATCCCTACAATGAGCAGTTCTTC; CDR3aa: CASSGGLADPYNEQFF; j_gene: TRBJ2-1; abundance: .; v_gene: TRBV5-1; d_gene: TRBD2
CDR3nt: TGTGCCAGCAGCGAAACCGGGACAGGGGGCAGTGAGCAGTTCTTC; CDR3aa: CASSETGTGGSEQFF; j_gene: TRBJ2-1; abundance: .; v_gene: TRBV9; d_gene: TRBD1
CDR3nt: TGTGCCAGCAGAAATGACAGGGGGGGGTATAGCAATCAGCCCCAGCATTTT; CDR3aa: CASRNDRGGYSNQPQHF; j_gene: TRBJ1-5; abundance: .; v_gene: TRBV2; d_gene: TRBD1
CDR3nt: TGCGCCAGCAGATCGGGACAGGGGTCCGAGCAGTACTTC; CDR3aa: CASRSGQGSEQYF; j_gene: TRBJ2-7; abundance: few; v_gene: TRBV5-1; d_gene: TRBD1
CDR3nt: TGCGCCAGCAGCCAAGATCGGACAGGGGGCGGTACTGAAGCTTTCTTT; CDR3aa: CASSQDRTGGGTEAFF; j_gene: TRBJ1-1; abundance: .; v_gene: TRBV4-3; d_gene: TRBD1
CDR3nt: TGTGCCAGCAGCTTACTAGCGGGAGCCGACAATGAGCAGTTCTTC; CDR3aa: CASSLLAGADNEQFF; j_gene: TRBJ2-1; abundance: .; v_gene: TRBV9; d_gene: TRBD2
CDR3nt: TGCGCCAGCAGCCAAGGACAGCCAGGCTACGAGCAGTACTTC; CDR3aa: CASSQGQPGYEQYF; j_gene: TRBJ2-7; abundance: .; v_gene: TRBV4-1; d_gene: .
CDR3nt: TGTGCCAGCAGCCGGATTACAGGGGGTGGGTATGGCTACACCTTC; CDR3aa: CASSRITGGGYGYTF; j_gene: TRBJ1-2; abundance: .; v_gene: TRBV7-2; d_gene: TRBD1
CDR3nt: TGTGCCAGCAGCGTGGCAGGGGGTGACTACGAGCAGTACTTC; CDR3aa: CASSVAGGDYEQYF; j_gene: TRBJ2-7; abundance: .; v_gene: TRBV5-6; d_gene: TRBD1
CDR3nt: TGTGCCAGCAGCTTAGGAGGCGGGGCGAGCTACGAGCAGTACTTC; CDR3aa: CASSLGGGASYEQYF; j_gene: TRBJ2-7; abundance: .; v_gene: TRBV7-8; d_gene: .
CDR3nt: TGCAGCGCCGGGGCGGCAGGGGGCGGCTATGGCTACACCTTC; CDR3aa: CSAGAAGGGYGYTF; j_gene: TRBJ1-2; abundance: .; v_gene: TRBV29-1; d_gene: TRBD1
CDR3nt: TGTGCCAGCAAAACCCGGGGAAGATCTAACTATGGCTACACCTTC; CDR3aa: CASKTRGRSNYGYTF; j_gene: TRBJ1-2; abundance: .; v_gene: TRBV6-1; d_gene: .
CDR3nt: TGTGCCAGCAGCCCCCAGGCGGGCACCGGGGAGCTGTTTTTT; CDR3aa: CASSPQAGTGELFF; j_gene: TRBJ2-2; abundance: .; v_gene: TRBV7-6; d_gene: .
CDR3nt: TGTGCCACCAGCAGGGTAGATAATGAGCAGTTCTTC; CDR3aa: CATSRVDNEQFF; j_gene: TRBJ2-1; abundance: .; v_gene: TRBV15; d_gene: .
CDR3nt: TGTGCCAGCAGCGGCGGGCGGAGCTCCTACGAGCAGTACTTC; CDR3aa: CASSGGRSSYEQYF; j_gene: TRBJ2-7; abundance: .; v_gene: TRBV7-2; d_gene: .
CDR3nt: TGCGCCAGCAGCTACAGGGGGCGAAGTACTGAAGCTTTCTTT; CDR3aa: CASSYRGRSTEAFF; j_gene: TRBJ1-1; abundance: .; v_gene: TRBV5-1; d_gene: TRBD1